Detailed here is one T cell receptor (beta chain). TCRbeta library preparation incorporated unique molecular identifiers. TCRdb re-derived calls from the PCR reads in MiXCR, one entry per CDR3 protein. The table records about 500,000 distinct CDR3 sequences, 32% of them present only once. The V segment lost 2 bases and the J segment 5 bases; nucleotides outside the gene matches: 6. This CDR3 comprises 15 residues. This sample is part of a study of T-cell reconstitution after alpha-beta-depleted transplantation in children. The chain couples TRBV12-3 or TRBV12-4 to TRBJ2-5, with TRBD2 identical over 9 bases. The receptor comes from a human donor who donated a stem cell graft to a child with aplastic anemia. The material was PBMCs from the stem cell graft donor, obtained from the stem cell graft. CDR3 sequence: CASSLLAGGMETQYF. The DNA of the CDR3 is TGTGCCAGCAGTTTATTGGCGGGAGGGATGGAGACCCAGTACTTC.